Here is one T cell receptor (beta chain) with its context. The target antigen is unknown. This specimen belongs to a study of OX40 agonist ivuxolimab in advanced cancers. Trimming cost V 1 base and J 5 bases, with 15 bases left between them. CDR3 length equals 15 residues. Germline V gene data show CDR1 as WNHNN and CDR2 as SYGVQD (reference sequence). Findings and limits, study-wide: Undetermined was the antigen specificity of the expanded peripheral T cells.

Profiling relied on immunoSEQ multiplex PCR, and the TCRdb table lists in-frame clones only, not all of them. The sample includes around 18,000 clones, 72% of them seen just once. Patients who had autoimmune disease history or got systemic immunosuppression were left out. This rearrangement joins TRBV10-1 to TRBJ2-7, with D hard to call. This TCR was sampled from an adult with an advanced solid tumor such as melanoma, head and neck, liver or kidney cancer. The material sequenced was CD4+ or CD8+ T cells sorted from blood, taken in a trial of the OX40 agonist ivuxolimab. The CDR3 bases are TGCGCCAGCAGTGAGTTCGGTGGACCGGGCAACGAGCAGTACTTC. Its translation: CASSEFGGPGNEQYF.